This TCR beta chain was retrieved from a study of response to subunit inactivated influenza vaccine. The study's findings and limits: The authors put forward the suggestion that each seasonal influenza vaccination may bring in only a limited number of new T cells.

This clonotype has at least ten counts. What it binds is unknown. TCRdb independently ran MiXCR on the RT-PCR reads; one entry per CDR3 protein. The sample yields more than 700,000 distinct CDR3 sequences, about 20% seen once. V gave up 0 bases and J gave up 2 bases; unmatched junction bases: 7. Germline CDR1 SQVTM, CDR2 ANQGSEA. This CDR3 has 16 amino acids. The chain is built from TRBV29-1 and TRBJ2-7; 10 nucleotides match TRBD1. The source was PBMCs from blood, collected 5 days after vaccination. The TCR sequence derives from a man between 50 and 59 years old who received an inactivated influenza vaccine. CDR3 in DNA: TGCAGCGTTGAAGAACCATACGGGACAGGGGCCTACGAGCAGTACTTC. It codes for CSVEEPYGTGAYEQYF.